The clone carrying this T cell receptor beta chain appeared many times. The antigen is undetermined. This CDR3 spans 15 amino acids. Germline V lookup: CDR1 SGHRS, CDR2 YFSETQ. The V end lost 0 bases, the J end lost 3 bases, and 11 bases lay between the germline ends. The data were obtained in a study of identical twins. Study findings and constraints: Out-of-frame beta chain sequences displayed weaker excess sharing between twins. The more abundant beta clonotypes in cord blood had fewer insertions, and memory repertoires did not show this.

After template switching added a universal primer site, the resulting cDNA carried unique molecular identifiers. TCRdb re-called the 5' RACE reads with MiXCR, one entry per CDR3 protein. Here the sample spans roughly 570,000 distinct CDR3 sequences, more than 9% being singletons. These same data were also listed under a study on yellow fever vaccine responses in identical twins.

The sequence was collected from a woman younger than 30 in good health. Sample: PBMCs. The V gene is TRBV5-1, the J gene TRBJ2-3, with D unclear. CDR3 residues: CASSLDLPGTDTQYF. Written as DNA, the CDR3 is TGCGCCAGCAGCTTGGACCTACCCGGGACAGATACGCAGTATTTT.